These 15 T cell receptor beta chains share one sample of origin, sequenced in a study of long-term antiretroviral therapy in people with HIV. Samples were assayed with immunoSEQ v3.0 at survey level. Measured with immunoSEQ multiplex PCR; TCRdb has only the in-frame clones, and not every one. The sample includes roughly 19,000 clones, roughly 84% seen only once; the top ten take approximately 9.3%. The sample consisted of unsorted PBMCs, taken 1.2 years after starting antiretroviral therapy. The source of these receptors is a woman aged 35 to 49 with HIV.

This chain connects TRBV15 to TRBJ1-1; possible D gene TRBD1, 6 bases. The germline gives CDR1 LNHNV, CDR2 YYDKDF (reference sequence). Trimming stripped 3 bases from V and 1 base from J, with 6 bases between. The length of the CDR3 is 13 residues. The DNA of the CDR3 is TGTGCCACCAGCAGGGACAGGAACACTGAAGCTTTCTTT. It codes for CATSRDRNTEAFF. Full variable domain (rest looked up from reference TRBV15 and TRBJ1-1): DAMVIQNPRYQVTQFGKPVTLSCSQTLNHNVMYWYQQKSSQAPKLLFHYYDKDFNNEADTPDNFQSRRPNTSFCFLDIRSPGLGDTAMYLCATSRDRNTEAFFGQGTRLTVV.

The rearrangement uses TRBV11-3 and TRBJ2-1, with D possibly matching TRBD1 (6 bases). The CDR3 consists of 15 residues. Germline values: CDR1 SGHNT, CDR2 YENEEA. The V end lost 6 bases, the J end lost 8 bases, and 20 bases lay between the germline ends. The CDR3 is CASSSRGPNAHEQFF. CDR3 coding DNA: TGTGCCAGCAGTTCCAGGGGTCCCAACGCACATGAGCAGTTCTTC.

The chain combines TRBV11-2 with TRBJ2-1; D possibly corresponds to TRBD1 (6 bases). Trimming shortened V by 1 base and J by 6 bases, and 16 bases separated the two germline ends. CDR1 SGHAT and CDR2 FQNNGV come from the germline V gene. The CDR3 spans 16 residues. CDR3 in amino acids: CASSLGPVGAPNEQFF. CDR3 in DNA: TGTGCCAGCAGCTTAGGACCCGTGGGGGCACCCAATGAGCAGTTCTTC.

V gene TRBV10-3 combines with J gene TRBJ2-1; D gene ambiguous. Trimming pared 7 bases from V and 4 bases from J, leaving 14 bases between. The CDR3 consists of 14 residues. Germline assignment: CDR1 ENHRY and CDR2 SYGVKD. The CDR3 spells CAIKDFGDYNEQFF. The CDR3 nucleotides read TGTGCCATCAAGGATTTTGGCGATTACAATGAGCAGTTCTTC.

This clone was seen more than once but under ten times. The rearrangement uses TRBV28 and TRBJ2-7; D gene uncertain. Trimming removed 7 bases at V and 3 bases at J, with 10 bases between. The length of the CDR3 is 12 residues. Germline CDR1 reads MDHEN; CDR2 reads SYDVKM. CDR3 protein: CASNGLDYEQYF. As DNA, the CDR3 is TGTGCCAGCAACGGGCTGGACTACGAGCAGTACTTC.

CDR3 loop: CASKKKGSLNYGYTF. The CDR3 region has the DNA TGTGCCAGCAAAAAAAAGGGATCCCTAAACTATGGCTACACCTTC. The chain has TRBV19 and TRBJ1-2; no reliable D call. The CDR3 length is 15 residues. Germline values: CDR1 LNHDA, CDR2 SQIVND (reference sequence). Trimming removed 9 bases from V and 2 bases from J, with 19 bases in between.

The chain recombines TRBV6-5 with TRBJ2-7; D gene uncertain. The length of the CDR3 is 12 residues. CDR1 is MNHEY and CDR2 is SVGAGI in the germline V gene. With 2 bases removed from V and 5 bases from J, the gap between germline ends came to 7 bases. The CDR3 sequence: CASSYRANEQYF. CDR3 coding DNA: TGTGCCAGCAGTTACAGGGCAAACGAGCAGTACTTC.

Only one count was recorded for this clone. The chain carries TRBV7-2 and TRBJ2-2; no clear D. Trimming removed 3 bases from V and 4 bases from J, with 9 bases in between. The length of the CDR3 is 14 residues. Looked up from germline, CDR1 is SGHTA and CDR2 is FQGNSA. CDR3 in DNA: TGTGCCAGCAGCTTCACAGAAATCACCGGGGAGCTGTTTTTT. Amino acids: CASSFTEITGELFF. The full variable domain, in which reference TRBV7-2 and TRBJ2-2 provide the parts outside the CDR3, is GAGVSQSPSNKVTEKGKDVELRCDPISGHTALYWYRQSLGQGLEFLIYFQGNSAPDKSGLPSDRFSAERTGGSVSTLTIQRTQQEDSAVYLCASSFTEITGELFFGEGSRLTVL.

This clone was found once. This chain links TRBV2 with TRBJ1-1, with TRBD1 matching 7 bases. The germline V gene has CDR1 SNHLY and CDR2 FYNNEI. There are 13 residues in the CDR3. J was trimmed by 3 bases and V by 3 bases; bases with no gene match: 1. CDR3 in amino acids: CASSDDRDTEAFF. The CDR3 DNA sequence: TGTGCCAGCAGTGATGACAGGGACACTGAAGCTTTCTTT.

This CDR3 reads CSARDNTEAFF. The DNA of the CDR3 is TGCAGTGCTCGGGACAACACTGAAGCTTTCTTT. The chain combines TRBV20-1 with TRBJ1-1, with D possibly matching TRBD1 (5 bases). CDR1 and CDR2 from the germline V gene are DFQATT and SNEGSKA (reference sequence). This CDR3 spans 11 amino acids. V was trimmed by 5 bases and J by 2 bases, leaving 6 bases between them.

This chain uses TRBV27 with TRBJ2-3; D call uncertain. Germline CDR1 MNHEY, CDR2 SMNVEV (reference sequence). The CDR3 is 13 amino acids. V was trimmed by 2 bases and J by 1 base, leaving 4 bases between them. CDR3 bases: TGTGCCAGCAGTTTAGCCCGCACAGATACGCAGTATTTT. Translating it yields CASSLARTDTQYF.

Only one count was recorded for this clone. This chain connects TRBV28 to TRBJ2-3; maybe TRBD1 (6 bases). Germline CDR1 is MDHEN and CDR2 is SYDVKM. V was shortened by 6 bases and J by 8 bases, with 12 bases between the two germline ends. CDR3 length: 12 residues. The CDR3 coding sequence is TGTGCCAGCAGCACAGGGATTGGTACGCAGTATTTT. Protein product: CASSTGIGTQYF.

This clone has a single count. The chain uses TRBV6-6 and TRBJ2-1, with D perhaps TRBD1 (6 bases). The germline V gene has CDR1 MNHNY and CDR2 SVGAGI (reference sequence). This CDR3 region has 13 residues. V lost 7 bases, J lost 8 bases, and 15 bases lay in between. CDR3 coding DNA: TGTGCCAGCAATCTACAGGGTGTCCATGAGCAGTTCTTC. Translating it yields CASNLQGVHEQFF.

The rearrangement joins TRBV7-2 to TRBJ2-7; D unclear. Trimming removed 1 base from V and 1 base from J, with 8 bases in between. Germline V gene data show CDR1 as SGHTA and CDR2 as FQGNSA. This CDR3 region has 14 residues. Here the CDR3 reads CASSLVTASYEQYF. For the CDR3, the DNA is TGTGCCAGCAGCTTAGTCACAGCTTCCTACGAGCAGTACTTC.

V and J are TRBV28 and TRBJ1-2; 8 bases align to TRBD1. Losses at the gene ends were 5 bases for V and 5 bases for J; bases not matched to a gene: 10. There are 15 residues in the CDR3. Germline V gene sequence: CDR1 MDHEN, CDR2 SYDVKM. CDR3 sequence: CASSIQGGVYYGYTF. The CDR3 region has the DNA TGTGCCAGCAGTATACAGGGGGGCGTTTATTATGGCTACACCTTC.